The 18 T cell receptor beta chains below were found in one sample sequenced in a study of blood T cell repertoires in COVID-19. Profiling relied on immunoSEQ multiplex PCR, and the TCRdb table lists in-frame clones only, not all of them. The table shows about 87,000 clones, with 70% to 90% occurring only once. Material for sequencing was peripheral blood. These receptors were taken from a woman of 80 years or more with COVID-19, enrolled during active disease.

The V gene is TRBV5-1, the J gene TRBJ2-4; TRBD2 matches 8 bases. The V gene end was trimmed by 0 bases and the J gene end by 6 bases; junction bases not matched to a gene: 5. The CDR3 is 15 amino acids. Germline lookup yields CDR1 SGHRS and CDR2 YFSETQ. The CDR3 sequence: CASSLELAVGNIQYF. In DNA, the CDR3 is TGCGCCAGCAGCTTGGAACTAGCGGTGGGAAACATTCAGTACTTC.

V and J are TRBV5-1 and TRBJ2-1, with D possibly matching TRBD1 (6 bases). Per the germline V gene, CDR1 is SGHRS and CDR2 is YFSETQ. This CDR3 is 16 amino acids long. With 0 bases removed from V and 2 bases from J, the gap between germline ends came to 12 bases. The CDR3 coding sequence is TGCGCCAGCAGCTTGGGCAGGGGTGCTACCTACAATGAGCAGTTCTTC. Its protein product is CASSLGRGATYNEQFF.

The count of this clone is one. CDR3 nucleotides: TGTGCCAGCAGTTTATTTCAGGGGTCATCCCGGGAGACCCAGTACTTC. Translating it yields CASSLFQGSSRETQYF. This chain connects TRBV27 to TRBJ2-5, with D possibly being TRBD1 (6 bases). The germline V gene encodes CDR1 MNHEY and CDR2 SMNVEV (reference sequence). Trimming removed 1 base from V and 5 bases from J, with 17 bases in between. The CDR3 is 16 residues long.

The V gene is TRBV29-1, the J gene TRBJ2-5, with unresolved D. The CDR3 covers 11 residues. Germline V gene data show CDR1 as SQVTM and CDR2 as ANQGSEA. Trimming removed 8 bases at V and 5 bases at J, with 12 bases between. The DNA for the CDR3 is TGCAGCTTATTAGTGGGCGAGACCCAGTACTTC. It yields the protein CSLLVGETQYF.

This chain uses TRBV12-3 or TRBV12-4 with TRBJ1-3; no firm D call. Trimming removed 3 bases at V and 0 bases at J, with 3 bases between. CDR3 size: 13 residues. The CDR3 bases are TGTGCCAGCAGTTTTTACTCTGGAAACACCATATATTTT. This codes for CASSFYSGNTIYF.

CDR3 sequence: CASSLSTGIYGYTF. CDR3 DNA: TGTGCCAGCAGTTTATCGACAGGGATCTATGGCTACACCTTC. The chain employs TRBV28 and TRBJ1-2; 7 nucleotides agree with TRBD1. V dropped 1 base and J dropped 4; count of bases not matched to a gene: 3. Germline V gene data show CDR1 as MDHEN and CDR2 as SYDVKM. This CDR3 is 14 amino acids long.

This chain joins TRBV21-1 and TRBJ1-5; TRBD1 is the table's D call and was not checked against the DNA. TRBV21-1 is marked as a pseudogene. The CDR3 has 16 amino acids. Here the CDR3 reads CASSKDARQPREPQHF. Written as DNA, the CDR3 is TGTGCCAGCAGCAAAGACGCGCGACAGCCTCGTGAACCCCAGCATTTT.

The V call is TRBV30, the J call TRBJ1-3, with no clear D. The germline gives CDR1 GTSNPN, CDR2 SVGIG (reference sequence). This CDR3 contains 12 residues. The germline V and J ends were trimmed by 8 bases and 0 bases, with 8 bases remaining between them. CDR3 sequence (DNA): TGTGCCGTCGGGAACTCTGGAAACACCATATATTTT. As protein: CAVGNSGNTIYF.

Concerning this clone: The same CDR3 also results from other DNA sequences found in this sample. CDR3 in amino acids: CASSFRGEQYF. DNA for the CDR3: TGTGCCAGCAGTTTCCGGGGCGAGCAGTACTTC. V gene TRBV12-3 or TRBV12-4 combines with J gene TRBJ2-7; TRBD2 is a possible D gene (5 bases). There are 11 residues in the CDR3. The ends were cut back, 3 bases at V and 6 bases at J, with 6 bases in the middle.

This chain connects TRBV11-2 to TRBJ2-1; the match to TRBD1 covers 7 bases. The CDR3 is made up of 16 amino acids. From germline, CDR1 is SGHAT and CDR2 FQNNGV. The trim removed 5 bases at V and 2 bases at J, leaving 9 bases unmatched. The CDR3 here is CASSPRPGTAYNEQFF. CDR3 DNA sequence: TGTGCCAGCAGCCCCCGTCCCGGGACAGCCTACAATGAGCAGTTCTTC.

This clone was seen once. The CDR3 DNA is TGTGCCTGGAATACAATGGACAGATCCTATGGCTACACCTTC. This translates into CAWNTMDRSYGYTF. The genes are TRBV30 and TRBJ1-2; D possibly corresponds to TRBD1 (6 bases). The germline V gene encodes CDR1 GTSNPN and CDR2 SVGIG (reference sequence). V dropped 4 bases and J dropped 4 bases, with 16 bases sitting between them. CDR3 size: 14 residues.

The gene calls are TRBV29-1 and TRBJ1-2; D might be TRBD1 (6 bases). The ends were cut back, 6 bases at V and 9 bases at J, with 14 bases in the middle. The length of the CDR3 is 11 residues. Germline V gene sequence: CDR1 SQVTM, CDR2 ANQGSEA. CDR3 nucleotides: TGCAGCGTCGACGACAGGTCCCGCTACACCTTC. This gives the protein CSVDDRSRYTF. The whole variable domain, filled in from reference TRBV29-1 and TRBJ1-2, reads SAVISQKPSRDICQRGTSLTIQCQVDSQVTMMFWYRQQPGQSLTLIATANQGSEATYESGFVIDKFPISRPNLTFSTLTVSNMSPEDSSIYLCSVDDRSRYTFGSGTRLTVV.

Only a few counts were recorded for this clone. The V gene is TRBV5-1, the J gene TRBJ1-5; TRBD1 agrees at 10 bases. The V and J ends lost 9 bases and 0 bases, in that order; junction bases with no gene match: 12. Germline V gives CDR1 SGHRS, CDR2 YFSETQ. CDR3 length: 17 amino acids. CDR3 in amino acids: CATPGQGTYYSNQPQHF. CDR3 sequence (DNA): TGCGCCACCCCGGGACAGGGGACCTACTATAGCAATCAGCCCCAGCATTTT.

The genes are TRBV12-3 or TRBV12-4 and TRBJ2-1; D call uncertain. V shed 6 bases and J shed 7 bases, with 10 bases lying between them. The CDR3 sequence is 12 residues long. CDR3 sequence reads: CASSPGLNEQFF. The CDR3 region has the DNA TGTGCCAGCAGCCCCGGGTTGAATGAGCAGTTCTTC.

CDR3 sequence reads: CAWSVYTYEQYF. The CDR3 DNA reads TGTGCCTGGAGTGTGTATACCTACGAGCAGTACTTC. The chain combines TRBV30 with TRBJ2-7; D gene unclear. V gave up 0 bases and J gave up 2 bases, with 5 bases separating them. The CDR3 runs to 12 residues. Germline assignment: CDR1 GTSNPN and CDR2 SVGIG (reference sequence).

The chain is built from TRBV19 and TRBJ2-2, with unresolved D. V gave up 2 bases and J gave up 4 bases, with 8 bases separating them. The CDR3 spans 14 residues. Per the germline V gene, CDR1 is LNHDA and CDR2 is SQIVND (reference sequence). The CDR3 is CASSIFPSTGELFF. The CDR3 DNA is TGTGCCAGTAGTATATTTCCGAGCACCGGGGAGCTGTTTTTT.

The V gene is TRBV23-1, the J gene TRBJ2-1; 7 bases agree with TRBD1. TRBV23-1 is designated an ORF whose function remains uncertain. The CDR3 extends over 16 amino acids. V shed 2 bases, J shed 2 bases, and the junction held 6 bases outside the gene matches. The CDR3 loop reads CASSQPGQTTYNEQFF. CDR3 bases: TGCGCCAGCAGTCAACCGGGACAGACTACCTACAATGAGCAGTTCTTC.

The genes are TRBV7-9 and TRBJ2-7; a possible D gene is TRBD2 (6 bases). Trimming removed 5 bases from V and 0 bases from J, with 20 bases in between. The CDR3 sequence is 17 residues long. Germline V lookup: CDR1 SEHNR, CDR2 FQNEAQ (reference sequence). The chain's CDR3 is CASSPSAGSSSSYEQYF. CDR3 bases: TGTGCCAGCAGCCCATCCGCGGGGAGTTCAAGCTCCTACGAGCAGTACTTC.